One sample yielded the 17 T cell receptor delta chains listed below, sequenced in a study of delta chains in infants with herpesvirus infections. Reverse transcription of PBMC RNA used primers specific for the gamma and delta chains. TCRdb redid the clone calls on the RT-PCR reads with CATT. This repertoire shows about 570 delta-chain clones, just under 60% found once; its top ten account for around a quarter. This specimen was peripheral blood, taken at time point 5 of longitudinal follow-up. The receptor source for this set is a human donor who was a Ugandan infant, either HIV-exposed or HIV-unexposed (not recorded which).

With respect to this clone: This likely traces to a read error, being one base from a far larger clone. The chain is built from TRDV1 and TRDJ1, with D possibly called TRDD2 or TRDD3 (6 bases each). V was shortened by 2 bases and J by 0 bases, with 28 bases between the two germline ends. The CDR3 runs to 21 residues. Germline loops: CDR1 TSWWSYY, CDR2 QGS. This chain's CDR3 is CALGEVIYPSPCWGYTDKLIF. The CDR3 nucleotides read TGTGCTCTTGGGGAAGTAATTTATCCTTCCCCATGCTGGGGTTACACCGATAAACTCATCTTT.

By share, this clone counts as large. The gene calls are TRDV2 and TRDJ1; maybe TRDD3 (5 bases). Germline V gives CDR1 GEAIGNYY, CDR2 EKD. Trimming left V 0 bases short and J 7 bases short, with 11 bases between. The CDR3 is 13 amino acids. The CDR3 sequence: CACDTGPGSKLIF. The CDR3, as DNA: TGTGCCTGTGACACCGGCCCTGGGAGTAAACTCATCTTT.

About this clone itself: Only one base separates this from a far larger clonotype, so it likely reflects a read error. The V call is TRDV2, the J call TRDJ3; 11 bases match TRDD3. The ends lost 2 bases at V and 2 bases at J; junction bases unmatched: 4. The germline V gene has CDR1 GEAIGNYY and CDR2 EKD. There are 18 residues in the CDR3. CDR3 sequence: CACDKMGDTAWDTRQMFF. The CDR3, as DNA: TGTGCCTGTGACAAAATGGGGGATACGGCCTGGGACACCCGACAGATGTTTTTC.

Points on this clone: A read error is the likely source, as a far larger clone sits one nucleotide away. The rearrangement joins TRDV3 to TRDJ1; D perhaps matches TRDD3 (8 bases). The CDR3 is 19 amino acids. V was clipped by 4 bases and J by 3 bases, with 33 bases between them. The germline V gene has CDR1 TVYSNPD and CDR2 GDNSRS (reference sequence). The CDR3 spells CASPPSCRGIARTADKLIF. The DNA of the CDR3 is TGTGCCTCTCCCCCTTCCTGCCGGGGGATAGCCAGAACCGCCGATAAACTCATCTTT.

Notes on this clone: Only one base separates this from a far larger clonotype, so it likely reflects a read error. The same CDR3 is also encoded by other DNA sequences in this sample. This chain joins TRDV2 and TRDJ3; TRDD3 agrees at 12 bases. The CDR3 is 18 amino acids. Germline V gene sequence: CDR1 GEAIGNYY, CDR2 EKD. CDR3 coding DNA: TGTGCCTGTGATGTACTGGGGGATACTACCTGGGACACCCGACAAATGTTTTTC. Its protein is CACDVLGDTTWDTRQMFF.

This clone is labeled as large. The same CDR3 is also encoded by other DNA sequences in this sample. The rearrangement uses TRDV2 and TRDJ3; the match to TRDD3 covers 11 bases. This CDR3 has 18 amino acids. From germline, CDR1 is GEAIGNYY and CDR2 EKD. The J segment lost 0 bases and the V segment lost 0 bases, leaving 0 bases of the junction unmatched. Here the CDR3 DNA reads TGTGCCTGTGACACCACTGGGGGATACTCCTGGGACACCCGACAGATGTTTTTC. The encoded protein is CACDTTGGYSWDTRQMFF.

By proportion, this clone is medium-sized. This could be a read error, since a much larger clone is one nucleotide away. The chain joins TRDV3 to TRDJ1, with 13 bases that match TRDD3. Trimming took 3 bases from V and 0 from J; bases not matched to a gene: 16. This CDR3 has 19 amino acids. Germline CDR1 TVYSNPD, CDR2 GDNSRS (reference sequence). CDR3 DNA sequence: TGTGCCTTCCCCGACTGGGGGATACGGGGTTGGGCCTACACCGATAAACTCATCTTT. The encoded protein is CAFPDWGIRGWAYTDKLIF.

By frequency in the sample, this clone is medium-sized. The sample has other DNA sequences that encode this CDR3 too. The rearrangement links TRDV1 to TRDJ1; 9 nucleotides line up with TRDD3. Germline trimming cut 4 bases from V and 0 bases from J; bases unmatched to any gene: 33. Germline V gives CDR1 TSWWSYY, CDR2 QGS. The CDR3 has 25 residues. CDR3 nucleotides: TGTGCTCTTGGGGGACCTGGCCTTCCTGATGATATTTGGGGGATAGCTCCGTCGTACACCGATAAACTCATCTTT. Residues: CALGGPGLPDDIWGIAPSYTDKLIF.

Worth noting for this clone: This likely came from a read error, as a far larger clone is one base away. V usage is TRDV3 and J usage is TRDJ1, with 8 positions matching TRDD3. CDR1 TVYSNPD and CDR2 GDNSRS come from the germline V gene (reference sequence). Losses at the gene ends were 4 bases for V and 9 bases for J; bases not matched to a gene: 22. The CDR3 is made up of 16 amino acids. The CDR3 region is CACRGIKLGVTSQLIF. CDR3 DNA: TGTGCCTGTAGGGGGATTAAACTGGGGGTCACCTCGCAACTCATCTTT.

By share, this clone counts as hyperexpanded. Other DNA sequences within the sample encode an identical CDR3. The chain couples TRDV1 to TRDJ1; D unclear. Per the germline V gene, CDR1 is TSWWSYY and CDR2 is QGS. The CDR3 consists of 18 residues. V was shortened by 1 base and J by 0 bases, with 18 bases between the two germline ends. The CDR3 is CALGEPLFLKGYTDKLIF. The CDR3 region has the DNA TGTGCTCTTGGGGAACCCTTGTTCTTGAAGGGGTACACCGATAAACTCATCTTT.

A word on this clone: This probably arose from a read error, given a far larger clone one base away. This sample also contains other DNA sequences that code for the same CDR3. The chain is built from TRDV3 and TRDJ1; the match to TRDD3 covers 7 bases. V trimming: 3 bases; J trimming: 4 bases; junction bases outside the gene matches: 17. The CDR3 contains 16 residues. Germline assignment: CDR1 TVYSNPD and CDR2 GDNSRS (reference sequence). The CDR3 loop is CAFPGLVWGAYDKLIF. The CDR3 DNA is TGTGCCTTCCCTGGCCTCGTCTGGGGGGCATACGATAAACTCATCTTT.

This clone is large within its sample. The chain employs TRDV1 and TRDJ1; D is perhaps TRDD3 (6 bases). Trimming shortened V by 0 bases and J by 8 bases, and 28 bases separated the two germline ends. The CDR3 runs to 19 residues. CDR1 and CDR2 (germline): TSWWSYY, QGS. The DNA for the CDR3 is TGTGCTCTTGGGGAACTCGACTCCCGGTTAAGATACGCGCGGGTCAAACTCATCTTT. The encoded protein is CALGELDSRLRYARVKLIF.

In its sample, this clone ranks as large (0.1 to 1%). V is TRDV2 and J is TRDJ3, with TRDD3 identical over 9 bases. V was pared by 0 bases and J by 5 bases, with 22 bases of the junction left unmatched. CDR1 and CDR2 from the germline V gene are GEAIGNYY and EKD. The CDR3 consists of 23 residues. CDR3 DNA: TGTGCCTGTGACACCGCCTGGTACTGGGGGAAAAAAAAGCTCGACCGGGACACCCGACAGATGTTTTTC. Residues: CACDTAWYWGKKKLDRDTRQMFF.

This clone appeared once. With only one base between it and a far larger clone, this is likely a read error. The chain carries TRDV1 and TRDJ1; a possible D gene is TRDD3 (8 bases). Trimming stripped 2 bases from V and 3 bases from J, with 28 bases between. The CDR3 has 20 amino acids. Germline V CDR1 and CDR2: TSWWSYY, QGS. CDR3 region: CALGESPFPTHWGPADKLIF. The CDR3 DNA reads as TGTGCTCTTGGGGAAAGCCCCTTTCCTACCCACTGGGGGCCGGCCGATAAACTCATCTTT.

This clone was recorded only once. It differs at one base from a far larger clone, so likely a read error. V usage is TRDV1 and J usage is TRDJ1; TRDD3 agrees at 8 bases. The CDR3 has 16 amino acids. J lost 1 base, V lost 11 bases, and 15 bases had no gene match. Germline lookup yields CDR1 TSWWSYY and CDR2 QGS. As DNA, the CDR3 is TGTGCTTGGGTACGGGTGGGGGATCCCGTCACCGATAAACTCATCTTT. Translating it yields CAWVRVGDPVTDKLIF.

In the case of this clone: The likely explanation is a read error, given a far larger clone one base away. The identical CDR3 is also encoded by other nucleotide sequences in the sample. V is TRDV1 and J is TRDJ1; D may be TRDD3 (8 bases). Germline V gene lookup returns CDR1 TSWWSYY and CDR2 QGS. CDR3 length: 20 residues. Trimming took 2 bases from V and 5 from J, leaving 30 bases between them. The CDR3 DNA sequence: TGTGCTCTTGGGGAAAGCCCCTTTCCTACCCACTGGGGGCCGTCTGATAAACTCATCTTT. This translates into CALGESPFPTHWGPSDKLIF.

This clone was picked up one time. This probably arose from a read error, given a far larger clone one base away. This sample also contains other DNA sequences that code for the same CDR3. J is TRDJ1 and V is TRDV1; D is possibly TRDD2 or TRDD3 (6 bases each). The CDR3 runs to 21 residues. Trimming pared 1 base from V and 1 base from J, leaving 28 bases between. Looked up from germline, CDR1 is TSWWSYY and CDR2 is QGS. The CDR3 loop is CALGEPQPPTLGIRFTDKLIF. The CDR3 region has the DNA TGTGCTCTTGGGGAACCTCAACCTCCTACTCTGGGGATCCGCTTCACCGATAAACTCATCTTT.